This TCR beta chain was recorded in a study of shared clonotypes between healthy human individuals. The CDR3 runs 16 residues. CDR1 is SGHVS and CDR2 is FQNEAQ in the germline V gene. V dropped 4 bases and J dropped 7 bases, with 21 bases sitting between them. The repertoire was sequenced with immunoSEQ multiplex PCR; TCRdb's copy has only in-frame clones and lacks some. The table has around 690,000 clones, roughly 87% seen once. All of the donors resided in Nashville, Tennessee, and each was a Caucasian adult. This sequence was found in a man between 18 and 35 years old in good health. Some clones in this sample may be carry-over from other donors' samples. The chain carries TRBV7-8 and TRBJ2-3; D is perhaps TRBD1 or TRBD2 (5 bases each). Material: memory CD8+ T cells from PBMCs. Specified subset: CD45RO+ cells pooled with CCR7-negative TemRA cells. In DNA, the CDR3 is TGTGCCAGCAGCTCTCTCCTAGAGGGGCGTCTGAATACGCAGTATTTT. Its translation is CASSSLLEGRLNTQYF.